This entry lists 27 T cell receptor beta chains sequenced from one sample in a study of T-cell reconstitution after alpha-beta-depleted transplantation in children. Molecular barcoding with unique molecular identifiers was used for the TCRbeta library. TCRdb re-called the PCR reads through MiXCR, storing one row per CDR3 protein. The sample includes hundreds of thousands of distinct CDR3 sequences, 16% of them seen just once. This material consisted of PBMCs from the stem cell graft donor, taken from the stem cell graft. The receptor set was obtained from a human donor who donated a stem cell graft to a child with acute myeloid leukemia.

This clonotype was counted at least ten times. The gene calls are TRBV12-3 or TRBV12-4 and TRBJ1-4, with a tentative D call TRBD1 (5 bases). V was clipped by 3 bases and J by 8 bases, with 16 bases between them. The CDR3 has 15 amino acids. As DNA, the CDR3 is TGTGCCAGCAGTTTTATGGTGCAGGGTGGAGAAAAACTGTTTTTT. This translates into CASSFMVQGGEKLFF.

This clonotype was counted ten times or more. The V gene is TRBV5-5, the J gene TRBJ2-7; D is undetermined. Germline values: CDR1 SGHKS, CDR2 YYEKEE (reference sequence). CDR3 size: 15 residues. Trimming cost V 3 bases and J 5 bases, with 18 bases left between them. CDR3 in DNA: TGTGCCAGCAGCTCCTCGTATGCAGGATCTCACGAGCAGTACGTC. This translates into CASSSSYAGSHEQYV.

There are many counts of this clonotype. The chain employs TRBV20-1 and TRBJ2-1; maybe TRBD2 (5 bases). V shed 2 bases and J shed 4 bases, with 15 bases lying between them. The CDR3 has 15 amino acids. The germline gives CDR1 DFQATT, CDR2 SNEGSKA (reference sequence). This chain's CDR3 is CSARIKITSYNEQFF. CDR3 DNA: TGCAGTGCTAGAATCAAAATAACTAGTTACAATGAGCAGTTCTTC.

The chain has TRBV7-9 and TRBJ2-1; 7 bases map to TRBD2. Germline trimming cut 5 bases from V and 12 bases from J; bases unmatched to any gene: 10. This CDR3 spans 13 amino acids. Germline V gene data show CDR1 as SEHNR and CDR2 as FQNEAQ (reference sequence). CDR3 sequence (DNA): TGTGCCAGCAGCCCACAGAGGACTAGTCGGCAGTTCTTC. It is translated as CASSPQRTSRQFF.

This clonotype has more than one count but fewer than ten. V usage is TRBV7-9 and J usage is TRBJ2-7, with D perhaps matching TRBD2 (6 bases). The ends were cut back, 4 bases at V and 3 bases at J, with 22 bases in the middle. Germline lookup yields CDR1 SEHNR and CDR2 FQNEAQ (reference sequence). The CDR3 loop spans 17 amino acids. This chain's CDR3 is CASSSLWGVRHLYEQYV. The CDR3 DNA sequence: TGTGCCAGCAGCTCGCTATGGGGGGTGCGGCATCTCTACGAGCAGTACGTC.

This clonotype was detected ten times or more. The CDR3 loop is CASSYLAGEKETQYF. DNA of the CDR3: TGTGCCAGCAGTTACCTAGCGGGGGAGAAAGAGACCCAGTACTTC. V gene TRBV6-5 combines with J gene TRBJ2-5; 10 nucleotides line up with TRBD2. Germline values: CDR1 MNHEY, CDR2 SVGAGI. V shed 2 bases and J 3 bases; nucleotides not matched to a gene: 3. This CDR3 comprises 15 residues.

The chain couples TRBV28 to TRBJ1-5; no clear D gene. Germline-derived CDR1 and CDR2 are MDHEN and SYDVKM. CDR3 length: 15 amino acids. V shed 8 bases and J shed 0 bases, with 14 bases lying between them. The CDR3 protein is CASLRLPDSNQPQHF. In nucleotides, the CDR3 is TGTGCCAGCCTTCGGTTGCCTGATAGCAATCAGCCCCAGCATTTT.

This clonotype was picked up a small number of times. DNA of the CDR3: TGCAGCGTTGAAGAGGGAAACAGGGGCACCTACGAGCAGTACTTC. Residues: CSVEEGNRGTYEQYF. This chain joins TRBV29-1 and TRBJ2-7; TRBD1 matches at 7 bases. V lost 0 bases to trimming and J lost 2 bases; unmatched junction nucleotides: 7. The CDR3 has 15 residues. From germline, CDR1 is SQVTM and CDR2 ANQGSEA.

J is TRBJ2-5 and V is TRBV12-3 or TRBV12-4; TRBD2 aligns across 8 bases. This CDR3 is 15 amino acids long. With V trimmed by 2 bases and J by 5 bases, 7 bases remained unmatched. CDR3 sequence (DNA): TGTGCCAGCAGTTTACGATCTAGCGGGCGGGAGACCCAGTACTTC. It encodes CASSLRSSGRETQYF.

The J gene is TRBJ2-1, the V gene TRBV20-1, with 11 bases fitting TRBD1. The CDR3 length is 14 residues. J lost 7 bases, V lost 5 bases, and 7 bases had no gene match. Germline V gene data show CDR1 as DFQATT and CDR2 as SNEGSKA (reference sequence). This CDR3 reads CSAHGDRGVNEQFF. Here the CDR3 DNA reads TGCAGTGCTCACGGGGACAGGGGGGTTAATGAGCAGTTCTTC.

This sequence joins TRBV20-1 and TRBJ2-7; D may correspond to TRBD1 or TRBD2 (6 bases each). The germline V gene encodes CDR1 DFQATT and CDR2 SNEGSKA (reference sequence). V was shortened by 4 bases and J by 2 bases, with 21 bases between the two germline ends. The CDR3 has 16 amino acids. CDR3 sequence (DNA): TGCAGTGCTACCTTTTTAGAGGGGGGAGACCCCTACGAGCAGTACTTC. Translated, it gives CSATFLEGGDPYEQYF.

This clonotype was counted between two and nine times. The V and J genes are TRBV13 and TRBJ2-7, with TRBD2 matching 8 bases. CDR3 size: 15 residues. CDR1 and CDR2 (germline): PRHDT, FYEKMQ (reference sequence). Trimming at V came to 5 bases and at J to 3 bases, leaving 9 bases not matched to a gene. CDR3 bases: TGTGCCAGCAGCGACGGGAGGGGAGGGCACTACGAGCAGTACTTC. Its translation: CASSDGRGGHYEQYF.

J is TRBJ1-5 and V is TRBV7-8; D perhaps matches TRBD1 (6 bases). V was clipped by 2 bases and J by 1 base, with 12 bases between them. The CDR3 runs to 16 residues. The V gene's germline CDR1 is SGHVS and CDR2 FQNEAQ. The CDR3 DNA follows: TGTGCCAGCAGCTTAAATGACAGGCCCAGCAATCAGCCCCAGCATTTT. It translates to CASSLNDRPSNQPQHF.

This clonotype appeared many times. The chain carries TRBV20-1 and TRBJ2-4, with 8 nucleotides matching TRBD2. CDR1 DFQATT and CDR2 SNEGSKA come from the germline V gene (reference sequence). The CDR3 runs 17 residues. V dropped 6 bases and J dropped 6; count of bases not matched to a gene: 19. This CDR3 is CSAARLLRGGSGNIQYF. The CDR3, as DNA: TGCAGTGCCGCCAGACTCCTTCGCGGGGGGTCCGGAAACATTCAGTACTTC.

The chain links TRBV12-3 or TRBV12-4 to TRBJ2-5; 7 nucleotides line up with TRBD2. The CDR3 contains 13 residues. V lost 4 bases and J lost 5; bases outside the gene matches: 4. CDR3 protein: CASSYRLAETQYF. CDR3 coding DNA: TGTGCCAGCAGTTATCGACTAGCCGAGACCCAGTACTTC.

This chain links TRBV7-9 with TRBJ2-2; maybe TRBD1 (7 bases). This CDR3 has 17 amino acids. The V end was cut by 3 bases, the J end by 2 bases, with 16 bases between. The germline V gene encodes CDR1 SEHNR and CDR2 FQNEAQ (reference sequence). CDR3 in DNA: TGTGCCAGCAGCTTGCCGGGGGACAGAATTAACACCGGGGAGCTGTTTTTT. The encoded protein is CASSLPGDRINTGELFF.

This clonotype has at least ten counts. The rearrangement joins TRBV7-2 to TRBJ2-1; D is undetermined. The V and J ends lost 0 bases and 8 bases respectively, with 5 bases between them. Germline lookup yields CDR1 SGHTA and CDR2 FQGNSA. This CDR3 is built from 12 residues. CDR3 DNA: TGTGCCAGCAGCTTAGCGAGTTATGAGCAGTTCTTC. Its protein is CASSLASYEQFF.

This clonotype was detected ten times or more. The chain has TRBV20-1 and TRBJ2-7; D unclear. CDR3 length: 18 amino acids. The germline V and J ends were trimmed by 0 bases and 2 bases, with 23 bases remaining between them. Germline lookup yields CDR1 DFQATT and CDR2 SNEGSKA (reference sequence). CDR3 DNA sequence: TGCAGTGCTAGAGATTTGGCGTCGCCCGCCAAAATTACCTACGAGCAGTACTTC. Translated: CSARDLASPAKITYEQYF.

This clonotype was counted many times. CDR3 sequence: CSVVNRDSQETQYF. The CDR3 DNA is TGCAGTGTTGTTAACCGGGACAGCCAAGAGACCCAGTACTTC. The rearrangement links TRBV20-1 to TRBJ2-5; 7 bases are shared with TRBD1. The CDR3 runs to 14 residues. The germline V gene has CDR1 DFQATT and CDR2 SNEGSKA (reference sequence). The V and J ends lost 7 bases and 1 base, in that order; junction bases with no gene match: 9.

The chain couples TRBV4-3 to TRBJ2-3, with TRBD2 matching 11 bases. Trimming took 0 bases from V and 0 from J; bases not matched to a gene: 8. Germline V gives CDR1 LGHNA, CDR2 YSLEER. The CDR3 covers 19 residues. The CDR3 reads CASSQDGLAGGPSTDTQYF. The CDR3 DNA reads TGCGCCAGCAGCCAAGACGGGCTAGCGGGGGGCCCAAGCACAGATACGCAGTATTTT.

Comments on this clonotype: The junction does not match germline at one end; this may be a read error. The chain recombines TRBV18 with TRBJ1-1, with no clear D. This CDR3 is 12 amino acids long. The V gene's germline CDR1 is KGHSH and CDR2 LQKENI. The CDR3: CASSSYWEPGIF. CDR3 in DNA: TGTGCCAGCTCATCGTACTGGGAGCCGGGCATCTTT.

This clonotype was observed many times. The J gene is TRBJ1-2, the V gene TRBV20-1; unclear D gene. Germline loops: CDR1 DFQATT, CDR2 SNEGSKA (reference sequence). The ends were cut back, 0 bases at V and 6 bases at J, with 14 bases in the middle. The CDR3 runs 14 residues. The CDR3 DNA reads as TGCAGTGCTAGAGATACTAGGGATTGGGATGGCTACACCTTC. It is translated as CSARDTRDWDGYTF.

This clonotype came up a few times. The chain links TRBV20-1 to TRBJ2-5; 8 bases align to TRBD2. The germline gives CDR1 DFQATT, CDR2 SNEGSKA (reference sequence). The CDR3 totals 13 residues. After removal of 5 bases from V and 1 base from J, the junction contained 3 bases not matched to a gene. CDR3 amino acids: CSAGGGTQETQYF. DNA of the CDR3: TGCAGTGCTGGCGGGGGGACCCAAGAGACCCAGTACTTC.

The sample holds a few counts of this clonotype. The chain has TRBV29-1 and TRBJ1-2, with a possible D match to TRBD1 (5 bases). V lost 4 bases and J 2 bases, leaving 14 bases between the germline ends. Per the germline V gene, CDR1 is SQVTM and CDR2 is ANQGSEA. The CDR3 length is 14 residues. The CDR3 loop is CSVVLPGPNYGYTF. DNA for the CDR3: TGCAGCGTTGTTTTGCCGGGACCCAACTATGGCTACACCTTC.

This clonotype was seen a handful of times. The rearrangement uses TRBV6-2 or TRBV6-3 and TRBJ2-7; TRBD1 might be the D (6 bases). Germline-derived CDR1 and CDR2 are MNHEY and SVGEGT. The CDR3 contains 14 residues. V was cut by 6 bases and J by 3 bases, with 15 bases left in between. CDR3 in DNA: TGTGCCAGCAGATGGGGGCAGCTCAGCTACGAGCAGTACTTC. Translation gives CASRWGQLSYEQYF.

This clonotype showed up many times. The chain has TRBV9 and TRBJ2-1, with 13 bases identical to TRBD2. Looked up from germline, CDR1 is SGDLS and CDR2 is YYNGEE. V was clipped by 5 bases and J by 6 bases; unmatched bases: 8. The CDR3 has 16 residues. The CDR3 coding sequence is TGTGCCAGCAGTAAGAGCCGGACTAGCGGGAGCAATGAGCAGTTCTTC. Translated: CASSKSRTSGSNEQFF.

The CDR3 reads CASSPLAANTGELFF. CDR3 nucleotide sequence: TGTGCCAGCAGCCCACTAGCGGCGAACACCGGGGAGCTGTTTTTT. This chain links TRBV7-2 with TRBJ2-2; 8 bases line up with TRBD2. The V and J ends lost 5 bases and 0 bases, in that order; junction bases with no gene match: 2. Looked up from germline, CDR1 is SGHTA and CDR2 is FQGNSA. The CDR3 spans 15 residues.